A selection of T cell receptor beta chains follows, all from one sample in a study of cytomegalovirus exposure and HLA in healthy donors. Clones were sequenced by immunoSEQ multiplex PCR, and TCRdb holds only the in-frame ones, with some missing. The repertoire holds roughly 120,000 clones, with around 83% as singletons. Sample: PBMCs. These receptors were taken from a woman aged 18 to 35 in good health and CMV-seropositive. CDR3s include the opening cysteine and the closing phenylalanine or tryptophan. A D gene is named only where the DNA matches it firmly. Where a row states a size, it is once, few, many or the class of an expanded clone; other rows omit it.

TRBV10-3	-	TRBJ1-5	-	TGTGCCATCAGTGTGATTTCGGGTCCCCAGCATTTT	CAISVISGPQHF
TRBV6-5	-	TRBJ1-1	-	TGTGCCAGCAGTCATAAACAAAAGAACACTGAAGCTTTCTTT	CASSHKQKNTEAFF
TRBV9	-	TRBJ1-2	TRBD1	TGTGCCAGCAGTGGACAGGGGTGGGGTGGCTACACCTTC	CASSGQGWGGYTF
TRBV19	-	TRBJ1-1	-	TGTGCCAGTAGTGTGAACCGGGACACTGAAGCTTTCTTT	CASSVNRDTEAFF
TRBV15	-	TRBJ1-3	-	TGTGCCACCAGCAGAGATTTTTCGGGAAGAATGGGAAACACCATATATTTT	CATSRDFSGRMGNTIYF
TRBV30	-	TRBJ2-1	TRBD1	TGTGCCCTGGGGGCAGGGGGATACTACAATGAGCAGTTCTTC	CALGAGGYYNEQFF
TRBV5-4	-	TRBJ2-7	-	TGTGCCAGCAGCCCCGGGGGGCCCTACGAGCAGTACTTC	CASSPGGPYEQYF
TRBV7-9	-	TRBJ1-1	-	TGTTCCAGCAGCTTAGAGTCGGGGAACACTGAAGCTTTCTTT	CSSSLESGNTEAFF
TRBV29-1	-	TRBJ1-1	TRBD1	TGCAGCGTAGGGGAAAAGGGGGACAGGCGAACCATGAACACTGAAGCTTTCTTT	CSVGEKGDRRTMNTEAFF
TRBV9	-	TRBJ1-1	-	TGTGCCAGCAGCGTAGGACTTATGAACACTGAAGCTTTCTTT	CASSVGLMNTEAFF
TRBV7-9	-	TRBJ1-2	-	TGTGCCAGCACACGTGGAGATGGGGCCGGAGGCTACACCTTC	CASTRGDGAGGYTF
TRBV5-1	-	TRBJ2-7	TRBD2	TGCGCCAGCAGCTTGAACAGCGGGGGGGGCTACGAGCAGTACTTC	CASSLNSGGGYEQYF
TRBV10-3	once	TRBJ2-5	TRBD1	TGTGCCATCAGTCGAGACAGGGCAGAGACCCAGTACTTC	CAISRDRAETQYF
TRBV20-1	-	TRBJ1-1	-	TGCAGTGCTAGGGACGGGGGAGCTTTCTTT	CSARDGGAFF
TRBV25-1	-	TRBJ2-4	TRBD2	TGTGCCAGCAGTGGACGCCGAAAAGCGGGGGAGGAAAACATTCAGTACTTC	CASSGRRKAGEENIQYF
TRBV18	-	TRBJ2-2	TRBD1	TGTGCCAGCTCACCACCCGGGACAGAAGTTAACACCGGGGAGCTGTTTTTT	CASSPPGTEVNTGELFF
TRBV2	-	TRBJ1-1	TRBD1	TGTGCCAGCAGCGAACAGGGGGCGAACACTGAAGCTTTCTTT	CASSEQGANTEAFF
TRBV19	-	TRBJ1-1	-	TGTGCCAGTGGCATTTTGGGGTCCGGGGTCACTGAAGCTTTCTTT	CASGILGSGVTEAFF
TRBV6-1	-	TRBJ2-4	-	TGTGCCAGCAAGCTCTACGGAGGCAAAAACATTCAGTACTTC	CASKLYGGKNIQYF
TRBV5-4	-	TRBJ1-2	-	TGTGCCAGCAGCTTCAGGGAGGGCTATGGCTACACCTTC	CASSFREGYGYTF
TRBV7-2	-	TRBJ2-3	TRBD2	TGTGCCAGCAGCTTAGGCGGGGGAGAGGGAGATACGCAGTATTTT	CASSLGGGEGDTQYF
TRBV5-1	-	TRBJ2-5	-	TGCGCCAGCAGCTTGTATGGGGGGTCCCAAGAGACCCAGTACTTC	CASSLYGGSQETQYF
TRBV7-9	-	TRBJ2-5	-	TGTGCCAGCAGCTTGACAGACGCAGAGACCCAGTACTTC	CASSLTDAETQYF
TRBV2	-	TRBJ1-2	TRBD1	TGTGCCAGCAGTCAGGCAGGGGGCGGGAACTATGGCTACACCTTC	CASSQAGGGNYGYTF
TRBV4-1	-	TRBJ2-7	TRBD2	TGCGCCAGCAGCCAACCACTAGCGGGGAACTACGAGCAGTACTTC	CASSQPLAGNYEQYF
TRBV6-5	few	TRBJ1-2	-	TGTGCCAGCAGTTATGGTACAGGGTCGAAGTATGGCTACACCTTC	CASSYGTGSKYGYTF
TRBV5-1	-	TRBJ2-7	-	TGCGCCAGCAGCGAACGGAGCAACGAGCAGTACTTC	CASSERSNEQYF
TRBV29-1	once	TRBJ2-7	-	TGCAGCGTTGAAGATCCTAGCTCCTACGAGCAGTACTTC	CSVEDPSSYEQYF
TRBV7-2	-	TRBJ1-1	-	TGTGCCAGCAGGAAGCCGGGTGACACTGAAGCTTTCTTT	CASRKPGDTEAFF
TRBV9	-	TRBJ2-3	TRBD1	TGTGCCAGCACCGGGACAGGGTTCGTTGATACGCAGTATTTT	CASTGTGFVDTQYF
TRBV27	-	TRBJ1-1	TRBD1	TGTGCCAGCAGCCTGACAGGGGAAGGTGCGAACACTGAAGCTTTCTTT	CASSLTGEGANTEAFF
TRBV29-1	-	TRBJ2-5	TRBD2	TGCAGCGTTTCCCTAGGACTAGCGGGGGATGGGGGAGAGACCCAGTACTTC	CSVSLGLAGDGGETQYF
TRBV4-1	-	TRBJ2-7	TRBD1	TGCGCCAGCAGCCAAGATCAGGGGGCGGACGAGCAGTACTTC	CASSQDQGADEQYF
TRBV11-2	-	TRBJ1-1	-	TGTGCCAGCAGCTTAGATCGGAACACTGAAGCTTTCTTT	CASSLDRNTEAFF
TRBV6-4	-	TRBJ2-1	-	TGTGCCAGCAGTCGCACAGGGTTCGAAAACAATGAGCAGTTCTTC	CASSRTGFENNEQFF
TRBV19	-	TRBJ1-6	TRBD1	TGTGCCAGTAGTACAAATACAGGGGATCCACCCCTCCACTTT	CASSTNTGDPPLHF
TRBV29-1	-	TRBJ2-1	TRBD1	TGCAGCGTTGAATTCGGGACAGGGGGCTCCTACAATGAGCAGTTCTTC	CSVEFGTGGSYNEQFF
TRBV11-3	-	TRBJ2-5	TRBD1	TGTGCCAGCAGCTCGGGACAGGGAAGGGGGGAGACCCAGTACTTC	CASSSGQGRGETQYF
TRBV19	-	TRBJ2-2	-	TGTGCCAGTAGTATCACAGCGAACACCGGGGAGCTGTTTTTT	CASSITANTGELFF
TRBV18	-	TRBJ2-2	-	TGTGCCAGCTCAGCCTACAGGGTGGACACCGGGGAGCTGTTTTTT	CASSAYRVDTGELFF
TRBV21-1	few	TRBJ2-2	-	TGTGCCAGCAGCAGAGCGGTGGGGGGGTTGAGCGGGGAGCTGTTTTTT	CASSRAVGGLSGELFF
TRBV6-5	-	TRBJ1-5	-	TGTGCCAGCAGCTGGGACAAATATCAGCCCCAGCATTTT	CASSWDKYQPQHF
TRBV27	-	TRBJ2-5	TRBD1	TGTGCCAGCACCCGGACAGGGTCGGAGACCCAGTACTTC	CASTRTGSETQYF
TRBV5-1	once	TRBJ2-2	-	TGCGCCAGCAGCTTGTCGACCGGACTAATTGAGGCCGGGGAGCTGTTTTTT	CASSLSTGLIEAGELFF
TRBV5-1	-	TRBJ1-5	-	TGCGCCAGCAGCCCCCTTGGGGGGGAAGGACAGCCCCAGCATTTT	CASSPLGGEGQPQHF
TRBV11-3	-	TRBJ1-1	-	TGTGCCAGCAGCGAGACAGTTTACACTGAAGCTTTCTTT	CASSETVYTEAFF
TRBV7-6	-	TRBJ1-1	TRBD1	TGTGCCAGCAGACCCGGACAGGGGGCGAGGGGTAACACTGAAGCTTTCTTT	CASRPGQGARGNTEAFF
TRBV7-9	once	TRBJ2-3	-	TGTGCCAGCAGCTTACGAGGCAGCACAGATACGCAGTATTTT	CASSLRGSTDTQYF
TRBV6-5	few	TRBJ2-5	TRBD1	TGTGCCAGTGCGCTACGGACAGGGGAAGAGACCCAGTACTTC	CASALRTGEETQYF